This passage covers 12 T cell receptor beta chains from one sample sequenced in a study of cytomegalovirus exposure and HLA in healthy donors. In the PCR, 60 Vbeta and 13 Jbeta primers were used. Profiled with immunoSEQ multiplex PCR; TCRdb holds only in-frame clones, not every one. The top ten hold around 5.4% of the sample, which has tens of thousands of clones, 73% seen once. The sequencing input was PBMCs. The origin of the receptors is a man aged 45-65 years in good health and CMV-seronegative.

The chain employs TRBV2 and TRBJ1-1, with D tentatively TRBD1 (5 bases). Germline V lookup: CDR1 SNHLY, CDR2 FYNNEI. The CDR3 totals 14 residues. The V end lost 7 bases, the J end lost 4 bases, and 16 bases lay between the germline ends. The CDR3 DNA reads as TGTGCCAGCACCCCTGTAGGGGATGTCACTGAAGCTTTCTTT. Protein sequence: CASTPVGDVTEAFF.

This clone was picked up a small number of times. This chain's CDR3 is CASSEGQGDTGELFF. CDR3 bases: TGTGCCAGCAGTGAAGGGCAGGGGGACACCGGGGAGCTGTTTTTT. The gene calls are TRBV25-1 and TRBJ2-2, with TRBD1 matching 7 bases. Per germline, CDR1 MGHDK and CDR2 SYGVNS. Trimming cost V 2 bases and J 3 bases; bases outside gene matches: 3. CDR3 length: 15 residues.

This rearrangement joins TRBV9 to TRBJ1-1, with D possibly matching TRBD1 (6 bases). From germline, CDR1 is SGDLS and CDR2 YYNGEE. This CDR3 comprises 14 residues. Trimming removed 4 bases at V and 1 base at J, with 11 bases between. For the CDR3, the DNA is TGTGCCAGCAGCCTAAGGACAGAGAACACTGAAGCTTTCTTT. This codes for CASSLRTENTEAFF. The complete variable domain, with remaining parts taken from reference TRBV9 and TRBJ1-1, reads DSGVTQTPKHLITATGQRVTLRCSPRSGDLSVYWYQQSLDQGLQFLIQYYNGEERAKGNILERFSAQQFPDLHSELNLSSLELGDSALYFCASSLRTENTEAFFGQGTRLTVV.

The DNA for the CDR3 is TGTGCCAGCAGTGACGGTGGCGGGGGGGCAGATACGCAGTATTTT. The encoded protein is CASSDGGGGADTQYF. The chain is built from TRBV6-4 and TRBJ2-3; TRBD2 agrees at 9 bases. V shed 2 bases and J 4 bases; nucleotides not matched to a gene: 4. The CDR3 contains 15 residues. Germline assignment: CDR1 MRHNA and CDR2 SNTAGT.

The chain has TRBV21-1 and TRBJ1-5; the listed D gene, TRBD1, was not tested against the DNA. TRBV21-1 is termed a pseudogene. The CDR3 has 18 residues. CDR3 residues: CASSKAQVGPMGNQPQHF. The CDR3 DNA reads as TGTGCCAGCAGCAAAGCCCAGGTGGGGCCGATGGGCAATCAGCCCCAGCATTTT.

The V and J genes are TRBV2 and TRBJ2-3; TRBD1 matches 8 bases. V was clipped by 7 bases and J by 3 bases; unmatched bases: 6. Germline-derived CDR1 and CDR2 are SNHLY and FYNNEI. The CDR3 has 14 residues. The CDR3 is CASKRTGTTDTQYF. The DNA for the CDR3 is TGTGCCAGCAAGCGGACAGGGACGACAGATACGCAGTATTTT. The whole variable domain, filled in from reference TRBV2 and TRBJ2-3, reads EPEVTQTPSHQVTQMGQEVILRCVPISNHLYFYWYRQILGQKVEFLVSFYNNEISEKSEIFDDQFSVERPDGSNFTLKIRSTKLEDSAMYFCASKRTGTTDTQYFGPGTRLTVL.

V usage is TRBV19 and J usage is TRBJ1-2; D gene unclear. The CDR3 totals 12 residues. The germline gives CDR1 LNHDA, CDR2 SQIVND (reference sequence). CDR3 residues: CASGVSTSGYTF. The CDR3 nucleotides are TGTGCGTCCGGGGTTTCCACCTCTGGCTACACCTTC.

The CDR3 is CASSWPPQRGTGSPLHF. CDR3 DNA: TGTGCCAGCAGCTGGCCCCCCCAGAGGGGGACAGGATCACCCCTCCACTTT. The chain recombines TRBV13 with TRBJ1-6, with 8 bases aligning to TRBD1. V gave up 4 bases and J gave up 10 bases; unmatched junction bases: 15. Germline-derived CDR1 and CDR2 are PRHDT and FYEKMQ (reference sequence). This CDR3 region has 17 residues.

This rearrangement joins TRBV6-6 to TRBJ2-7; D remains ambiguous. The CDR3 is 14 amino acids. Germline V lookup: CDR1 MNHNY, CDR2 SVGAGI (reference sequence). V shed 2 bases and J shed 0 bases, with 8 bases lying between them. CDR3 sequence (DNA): TGTGCCAGCAGTTACGCCTACGGCTCCTACGAGCAGTACTTC. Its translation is CASSYAYGSYEQYF.

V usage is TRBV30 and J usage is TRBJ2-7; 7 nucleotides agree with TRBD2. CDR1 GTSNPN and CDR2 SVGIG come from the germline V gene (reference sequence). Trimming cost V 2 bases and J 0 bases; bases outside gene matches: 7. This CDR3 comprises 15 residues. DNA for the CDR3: TGTGCCTGGAGTTTCCTCGGGACTATCTCCTACGAGCAGTACTTC. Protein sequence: CAWSFLGTISYEQYF.

CDR3 DNA sequence: TGTGCCAGCTCACTTATCGACAGGGGAGACTATGGCTACACCTTC. Translated: CASSLIDRGDYGYTF. The chain uses TRBV18 and TRBJ1-2, with 8 bases lining up with TRBD1. After removal of 4 bases from V and 3 bases from J, the junction contained 7 bases not matched to a gene. This CDR3 spans 15 amino acids. From germline, CDR1 is KGHSH and CDR2 LQKENI.

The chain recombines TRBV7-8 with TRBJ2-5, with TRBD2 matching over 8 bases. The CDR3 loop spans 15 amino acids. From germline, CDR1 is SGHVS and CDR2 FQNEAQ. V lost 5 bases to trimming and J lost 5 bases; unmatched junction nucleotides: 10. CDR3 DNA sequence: TGTGCCAGCAGCCCTCTGACTAGCGCGAGGGAGACCCAGTACTTC. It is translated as CASSPLTSARETQYF.